This TCR beta chain originates from a study of T cell changes during pregnancy in multiple sclerosis. Produced via immunoSEQ multiplex PCR; TCRdb's table is partial and in-frame only. The sample contains tens of thousands of clones, approximately 92% of which appear only once. Trimming removed 6 bases from V and 1 base from J; junction bases left unmatched: 5. The germline V gene has CDR1 PRHDT and CDR2 FYEKMQ (reference sequence). This CDR3 is built from 14 residues. The sequencing used peripheral blood, collected in the third trimester of pregnancy. V and J are TRBV13 and TRBJ1-1; 7 bases match TRBD1. The TCR comes from a female donor in good health, enrolled as a control in a pregnancy study. The CDR3 spells CASSSTGKNTEAFF. As DNA, the CDR3 is TGTGCCAGCAGTTCGACAGGGAAGAACACTGAAGCTTTCTTT.